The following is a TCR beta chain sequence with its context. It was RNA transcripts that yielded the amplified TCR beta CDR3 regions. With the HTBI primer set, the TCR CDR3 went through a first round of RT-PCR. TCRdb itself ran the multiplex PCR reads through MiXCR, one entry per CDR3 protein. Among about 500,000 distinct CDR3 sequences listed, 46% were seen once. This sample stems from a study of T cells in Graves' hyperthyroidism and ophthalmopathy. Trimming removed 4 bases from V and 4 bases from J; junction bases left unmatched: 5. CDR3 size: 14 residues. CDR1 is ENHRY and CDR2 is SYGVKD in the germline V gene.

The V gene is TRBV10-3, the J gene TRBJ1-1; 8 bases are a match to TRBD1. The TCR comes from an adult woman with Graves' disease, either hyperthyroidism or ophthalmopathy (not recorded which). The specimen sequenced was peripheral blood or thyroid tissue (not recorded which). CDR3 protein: CAISGATGGTEAFF. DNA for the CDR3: TGTGCCATCAGTGGGGCCACAGGGGGCACTGAAGCTTTCTTT.